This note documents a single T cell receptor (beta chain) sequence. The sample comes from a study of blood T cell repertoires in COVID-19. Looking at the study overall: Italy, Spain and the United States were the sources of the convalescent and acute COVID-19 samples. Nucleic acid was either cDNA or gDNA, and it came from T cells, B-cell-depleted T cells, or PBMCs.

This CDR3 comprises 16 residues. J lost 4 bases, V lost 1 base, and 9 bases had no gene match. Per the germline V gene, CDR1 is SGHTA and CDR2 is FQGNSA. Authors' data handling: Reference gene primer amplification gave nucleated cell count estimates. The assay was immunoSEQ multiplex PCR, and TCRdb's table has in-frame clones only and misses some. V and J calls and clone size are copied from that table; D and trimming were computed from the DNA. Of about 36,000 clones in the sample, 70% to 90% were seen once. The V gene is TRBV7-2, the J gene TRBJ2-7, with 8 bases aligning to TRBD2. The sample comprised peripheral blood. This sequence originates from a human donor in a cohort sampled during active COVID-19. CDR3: CASSLVSRGGRYEQYF. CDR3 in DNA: TGTGCCAGCAGCTTAGTTTCCCGGGGGGGCCGGTACGAGCAGTACTTC.